Here is one T cell receptor beta chain with its context. The antigen is undetermined. Primers: 60 Vbeta forward and 13 Jbeta reverse. This table comes from immunoSEQ multiplex PCR, and its TCRdb copy is limited to in-frame clones, with some not included. The sample includes some 160,000 clones, 70% to 85% seen only once; the top ten take approximately 0.69%. The CDR3 sequence is 15 residues long. Per germline, CDR1 SGHTA and CDR2 FQGNSA. The germline V and J ends were trimmed by 2 bases and 5 bases, with 16 bases remaining between them. The sample is drawn from a study of cytomegalovirus exposure and HLA in healthy donors. As for the study in general: Membership in the Caucasian-associated ancestry cluster was found for 75% to 90% of 350 to 450 genotyped donors.

General study findings and limits: The study dropped some indistinguishable V segments, TRBV6-2 and TRBV6-3 among them. The authors later linked a missense DCLRE1C variant to TCR beta V- and J-gene trimming.

What was sequenced was PBMCs. This chain connects TRBV7-2 to TRBJ2-7; D call uncertain. This clonotype originated in a woman aged 40-49 years in good health and CMV-seronegative. CDR3 sequence (DNA): TGTGCCAGCAGCTTATCCGGTAGATCTCTCGACGAGCAGTACTTC. This translates into CASSLSGRSLDEQYF.